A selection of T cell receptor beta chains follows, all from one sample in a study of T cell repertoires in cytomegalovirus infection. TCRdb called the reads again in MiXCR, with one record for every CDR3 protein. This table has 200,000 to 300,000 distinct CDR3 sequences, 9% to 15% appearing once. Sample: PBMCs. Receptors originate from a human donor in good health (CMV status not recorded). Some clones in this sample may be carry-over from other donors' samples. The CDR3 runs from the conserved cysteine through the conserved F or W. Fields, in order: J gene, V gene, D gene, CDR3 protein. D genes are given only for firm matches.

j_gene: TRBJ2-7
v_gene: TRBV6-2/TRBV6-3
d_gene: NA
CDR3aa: CASRESVSYEQYF

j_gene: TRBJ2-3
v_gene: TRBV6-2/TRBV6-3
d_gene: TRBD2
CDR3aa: CASSYLASGTSTDTQYF

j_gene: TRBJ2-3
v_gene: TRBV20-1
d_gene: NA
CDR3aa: CSAKDKLALTDTQYF

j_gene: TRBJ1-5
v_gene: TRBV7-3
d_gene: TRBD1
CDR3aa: CASSGLGYRGNQPQHF

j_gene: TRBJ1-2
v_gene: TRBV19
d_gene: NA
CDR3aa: CASSSGLAYGLRGYTF

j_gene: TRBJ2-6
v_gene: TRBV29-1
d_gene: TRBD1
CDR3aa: CSVRDSGSGANVLTF

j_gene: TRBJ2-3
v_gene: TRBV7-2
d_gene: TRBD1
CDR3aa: CASTQHRDRGTDTQYF

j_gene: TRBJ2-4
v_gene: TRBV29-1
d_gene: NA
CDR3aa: CSVQGQVGGGAKNIQYF

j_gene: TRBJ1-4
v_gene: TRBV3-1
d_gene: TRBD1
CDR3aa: CASSYWDSEKLFF

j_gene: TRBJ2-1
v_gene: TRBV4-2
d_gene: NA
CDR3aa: CASSPAHSGAEGNEQFF

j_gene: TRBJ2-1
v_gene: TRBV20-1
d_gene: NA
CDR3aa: CSARAPAGWEQFF

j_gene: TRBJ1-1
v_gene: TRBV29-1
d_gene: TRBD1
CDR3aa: CSLKRTGGTEAFF

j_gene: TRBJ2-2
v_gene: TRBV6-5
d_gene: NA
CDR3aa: CASSYSITGTGELFF

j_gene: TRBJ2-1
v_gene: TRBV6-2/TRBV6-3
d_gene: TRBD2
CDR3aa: CASSYDLGGGNNEQFF

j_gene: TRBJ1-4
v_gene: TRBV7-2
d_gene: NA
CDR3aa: CASSSPEGPTNEKLFF

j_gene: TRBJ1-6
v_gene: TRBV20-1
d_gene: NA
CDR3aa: CSARVGGGFNSPLHF

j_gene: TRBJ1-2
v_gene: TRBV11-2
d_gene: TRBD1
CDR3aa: CASSPPGGATLTF

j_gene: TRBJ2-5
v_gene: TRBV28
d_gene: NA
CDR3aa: CASSPRFEPQETQYF

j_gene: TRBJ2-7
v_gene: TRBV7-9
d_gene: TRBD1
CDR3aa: CASSQGQGPHEQYF

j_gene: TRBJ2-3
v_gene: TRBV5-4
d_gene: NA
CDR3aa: CASSPRGAMTDTQYF

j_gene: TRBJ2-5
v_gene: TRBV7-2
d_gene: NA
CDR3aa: CASSFHGTRPTQYF

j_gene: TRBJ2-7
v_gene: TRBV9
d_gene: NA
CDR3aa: CASSVDSDPGYEQYF

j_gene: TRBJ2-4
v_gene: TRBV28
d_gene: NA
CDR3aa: CATLLWYQNIQYF

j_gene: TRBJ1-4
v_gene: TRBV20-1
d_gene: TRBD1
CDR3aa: CSAPNNRGNEKLFF

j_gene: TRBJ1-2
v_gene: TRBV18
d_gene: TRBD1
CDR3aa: CASSEEGAFAGYTF

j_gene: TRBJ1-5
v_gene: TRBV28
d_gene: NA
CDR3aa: CASSLGGSLQPQHF

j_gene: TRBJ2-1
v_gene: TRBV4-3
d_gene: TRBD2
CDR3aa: CASSQEEAGGSYNEQFF

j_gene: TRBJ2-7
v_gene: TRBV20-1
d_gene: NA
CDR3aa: CSAWPRGVPYEQYF

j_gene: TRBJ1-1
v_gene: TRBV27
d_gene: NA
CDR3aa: CASSFQGSEAFF

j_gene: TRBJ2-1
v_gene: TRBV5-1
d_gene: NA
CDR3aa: CARFNEQFF

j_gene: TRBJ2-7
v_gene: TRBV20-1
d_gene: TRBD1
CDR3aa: CSAKQGPYEQYF

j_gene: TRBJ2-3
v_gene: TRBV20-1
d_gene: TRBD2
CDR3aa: CSARGVETQYF

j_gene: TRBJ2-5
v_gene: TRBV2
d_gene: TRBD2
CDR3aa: CASSERWSSGRGGETQYF

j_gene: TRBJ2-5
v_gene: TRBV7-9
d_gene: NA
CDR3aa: CASSGQTYQETQYF

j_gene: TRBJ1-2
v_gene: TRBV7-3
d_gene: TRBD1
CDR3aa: CASSLTAGTGGGYTF

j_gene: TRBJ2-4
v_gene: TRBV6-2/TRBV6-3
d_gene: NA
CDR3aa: CASTGASNIQYF

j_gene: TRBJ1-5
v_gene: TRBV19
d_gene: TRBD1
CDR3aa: CASSIPRTGERPQHF

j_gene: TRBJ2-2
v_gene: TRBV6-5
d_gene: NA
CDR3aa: CASSYSPAGELFF

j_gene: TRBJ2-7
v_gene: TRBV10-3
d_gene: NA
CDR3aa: CAILDGFSYEQYF

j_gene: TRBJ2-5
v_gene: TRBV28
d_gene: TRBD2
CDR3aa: CASSSVLAGPYGLETQYF

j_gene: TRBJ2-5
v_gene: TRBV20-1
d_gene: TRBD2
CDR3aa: CSARGASGRIQETQYF

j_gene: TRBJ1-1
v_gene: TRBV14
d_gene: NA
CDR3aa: CASSQDFAGLINGTSEAFF

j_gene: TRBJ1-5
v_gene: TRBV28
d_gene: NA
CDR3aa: CASSLGGPGQPQHF

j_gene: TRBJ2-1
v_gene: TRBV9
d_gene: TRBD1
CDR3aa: CASSPRDSYSYNEQFF

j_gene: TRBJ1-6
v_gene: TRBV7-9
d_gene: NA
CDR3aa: CASSLAGNNNSPLHF

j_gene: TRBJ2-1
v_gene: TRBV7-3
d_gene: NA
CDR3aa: CASSSGREQFF

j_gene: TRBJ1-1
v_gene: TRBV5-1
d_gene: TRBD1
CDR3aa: CASVSGTGLNTEAFF

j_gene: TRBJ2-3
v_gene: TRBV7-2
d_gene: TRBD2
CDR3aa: CASSEGLAGFASTDTQYF

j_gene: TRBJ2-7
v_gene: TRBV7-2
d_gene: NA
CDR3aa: CASSLGRAGGYEQYF

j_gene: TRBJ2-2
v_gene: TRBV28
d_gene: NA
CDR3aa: CASSFQAVQNTGELFF

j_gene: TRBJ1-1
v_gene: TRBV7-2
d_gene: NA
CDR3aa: CASSTLSNTEAFF

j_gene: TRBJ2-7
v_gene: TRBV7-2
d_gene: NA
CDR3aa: CASSSTPFATYEQYF

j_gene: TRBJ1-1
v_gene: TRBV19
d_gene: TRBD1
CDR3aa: CASSREDRGNTETFF

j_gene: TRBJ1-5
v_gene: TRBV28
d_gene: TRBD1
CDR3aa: CASSWGQGTQPQHF

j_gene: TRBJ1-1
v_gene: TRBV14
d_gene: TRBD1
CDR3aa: CASSPLDRDGTEAFF